A single sample gave rise to the 28 T cell receptor beta chains below, sequenced in a study of CD8+ T cells in alopecia areata. After isolation, RNA underwent reverse transcription to generate cDNA as the sequencing template. Sequencing used immunoSEQ multiplex PCR; TCRdb keeps in-frame clones, though not all of them. The sample consists of 85,000 to 95,000 clones, just over 70% of them appearing once. Treatment in this sample: oral pan-JAK inhibitor, 5-10 mg twice daily. The sample here was CD8+ T cells sorted from blood, taken at roughly week 45, from a patient treated with tofacitinib. Receptors were obtained from a human donor with alopecia areata.

This clone was observed a single time. V and J are TRBV5-1 and TRBJ1-2; 9 positions agree with TRBD1. Per germline, CDR1 SGHRS and CDR2 YFSETQ. The CDR3 loop spans 15 amino acids. Trimming took 6 bases from V and 10 from J; bases not matched to a gene: 16. CDR3 in DNA: TGCGCCAGCACACCCGGGACAGGGTTGTTTTCTGACTACACCTTC. Protein: CASTPGTGLFSDYTF.

This clone was found a few times. The genes are TRBV29-1 and TRBJ1-1; tentative D call: TRBD1 (5 bases). The ends were cut back, 4 bases at V and 5 bases at J, with 14 bases in the middle. Germline CDR1 reads SQVTM; CDR2 reads ANQGSEA. This CDR3 comprises 13 residues. DNA for the CDR3: TGCAGCGTTGTGTCCCCCGGGGGGACTGAAGCTTTCTTT. Translated: CSVVSPGGTEAFF.

This chain uses TRBV6-5 with TRBJ1-2; D gene ambiguous. The CDR3 consists of 14 residues. Germline assignment: CDR1 MNHEY and CDR2 SVGAGI. V shed 5 bases and J shed 0 bases, with 10 bases lying between them. The CDR3 region is CASSPQVANYGYTF. For the CDR3, the DNA is TGTGCCAGCAGTCCCCAGGTAGCTAACTATGGCTACACCTTC.

The V gene is TRBV9, the J gene TRBJ2-2; 8 positions match TRBD1. The CDR3 has 18 residues. V lost 2 bases, J lost 5 bases, and 14 bases stayed unmatched. Germline values: CDR1 SGDLS, CDR2 YYNGEE. This CDR3 reads CASSVRPSSGGETGELFF. The CDR3 DNA is TGTGCCAGCAGCGTCCGACCCAGTTCAGGGGGCGAAACCGGGGAGCTGTTTTTT.

The sample holds one count of this clone. V gene TRBV29-1 combines with J gene TRBJ1-1, with 7 nucleotides matching TRBD1. V lost 4 bases and J lost 4; bases outside the gene matches: 6. This CDR3 region has 13 residues. Germline loops: CDR1 SQVTM, CDR2 ANQGSEA. The CDR3 region has the DNA TGCAGCGTTGGGCAGGGGGGAGGCACTGAAGCTTTCTTT. Protein: CSVGQGGGTEAFF.

This clone has a handful of counts. V is TRBV19 and J is TRBJ1-1; D is uncertain. Trimming left V 9 bases short and J 3 bases short, with 23 bases between. From germline, CDR1 is LNHDA and CDR2 SQIVND (reference sequence). This CDR3 comprises 16 residues. The CDR3 region is CASRPWGGSKDTEAFF. DNA for the CDR3: TGTGCCAGCCGGCCGTGGGGAGGGTCGAAGGACACTGAAGCTTTCTTT.

The chain joins TRBV4-3 to TRBJ2-2; 7 positions agree with TRBD2. The J segment lost 5 bases and the V segment lost 0 bases, leaving 9 bases of the junction unmatched. CDR3 length: 17 amino acids. Looked up from germline, CDR1 is LGHNA and CDR2 is YSLEER. In DNA form, the CDR3 reads TGCGCCAGCAGCCAAGATCGGGGAGGGGACTTGACCGGGGAGCTGTTTTTT. Its translation: CASSQDRGGDLTGELFF.

This clone appeared a single time. CDR3 in amino acids: CASSTGTGASYEQYF. DNA for the CDR3: TGTGCCAGCAGCACCGGGACAGGGGCGTCCTACGAGCAGTACTTC. The chain uses TRBV5-6 and TRBJ2-7; 10 bases are a match to TRBD1. This CDR3 comprises 15 residues. The V gene end was trimmed by 4 bases and the J gene end by 1 base; junction bases not matched to a gene: 5. Germline V gene data show CDR1 as SGHDT and CDR2 as YYEEEE.

The J gene is TRBJ2-2, the V gene TRBV6-6, with unresolved D. Germline V gives CDR1 MNHNY, CDR2 SVGAGI (reference sequence). Trimming left V 2 bases short and J 8 bases short, with 3 bases between. The CDR3 extends over 11 amino acids. In DNA form, the CDR3 reads TGTGCCAGCAGTTACGGAGGGGAGCTGTTTTTT. It specifies CASSYGGELFF.

This clone has a handful of counts. CDR3 nucleotides: TGCGCCAGCAGCCAAAAAGGGGGCCTGAGGGAGCTGTTTTTT. Encoded protein: CASSQKGGLRELFF. The chain employs TRBV4-1 and TRBJ2-2; TRBD1 agrees at 7 bases. Per germline, CDR1 MGHRA and CDR2 YSYEKL. There are 14 residues in the CDR3. V shed 2 bases and J 9 bases; nucleotides not matched to a gene: 6.

The chain is built from TRBV6-4 and TRBJ1-1; TRBD1 matches 7 bases. There are 13 residues in the CDR3. The germline V gene has CDR1 MRHNA and CDR2 SNTAGT. Trimming at V came to 2 bases and at J to 6 bases, leaving 3 bases not matched to a gene. For the CDR3, the DNA is TGTGCCAGCAGTGACAGGGGGCAGGCTGAAGCTTTCTTT. Protein sequence: CASSDRGQAEAFF.

The V gene is TRBV10-2, the J gene TRBJ2-7, with 7 bases fitting TRBD1. CDR3 length: 15 residues. J was trimmed by 3 bases and V by 3 bases; bases with no gene match: 8. Germline V gene data show CDR1 as WSHSY and CDR2 as SAAADI. The CDR3 DNA follows: TGCGCCAGCAGTGACTCGACAGGGAAAGGCTACGAGCAGTACTTC. Its translation: CASSDSTGKGYEQYF.

The chain is built from TRBV7-3 and TRBJ2-2; D not resolved. CDR3 length: 11 amino acids. CDR1 and CDR2 from the germline V gene are SGHTA and FQGTGA. With 0 bases removed from V and 7 bases from J, the gap between germline ends came to 0 bases. CDR3 region: CASSLTGELFF. The CDR3 nucleotides are TGTGCCAGCAGCTTAACCGGGGAGCTGTTTTTT.

The chain carries TRBV10-2 and TRBJ2-7; TRBD2 matches 11 bases. This CDR3 is 13 amino acids long. Per germline, CDR1 WSHSY and CDR2 SAAADI. Trimming removed 7 bases from V and 4 bases from J; junction bases left unmatched: 3. The DNA of the CDR3 is TGCGCCAGCACTAGCGGGGGGACGTACGAGCAGTACTTC. Translating gives CASTSGGTYEQYF.

This rearrangement joins TRBV19 to TRBJ2-7; TRBD2 matches 8 bases. The trim removed 5 bases at V and 1 base at J, leaving 4 bases unmatched. CDR1 LNHDA and CDR2 SQIVND come from the germline V gene (reference sequence). This CDR3 is 14 amino acids long. The CDR3 loop reads CASSPPGGSYEQYF. For the CDR3, the DNA is TGTGCCAGTAGTCCCCCGGGAGGGTCCTACGAGCAGTACTTC.

This clone was observed a handful of times. The gene calls are TRBV7-3 and TRBJ1-1; 9 bases map to TRBD1. Germline lookup yields CDR1 SGHTA and CDR2 FQGTGA. This CDR3 spans 15 amino acids. V shed 4 bases and J 4 bases; nucleotides not matched to a gene: 7. CDR3 loop: CASSSRTGGVTEAFF. In nucleotides, the CDR3 is TGTGCCAGCAGCTCACGCACAGGGGGCGTCACTGAAGCTTTCTTT. Using reference TRBV7-3 and TRBJ1-1 for the parts outside the CDR3, the full variable domain is GAGVSQTPSNKVTEKGKYVELRCDPISGHTALYWYRQSLGQGPEFLIYFQGTGAADDSGLPNDRFFAVRPEGSVSTLKIQRTERGDSAVYLCASSSRTGGVTEAFFGQGTRLTVV.

DNA for the CDR3: TGTGCCAGCAACGGGGCAGATACGCAGTATTTT. Encoded protein: CASNGADTQYF. The V call is TRBV7-9, the J call TRBJ2-3; possibly TRBD2 for D (5 bases). CDR3 length: 11 residues. V lost 7 bases, J lost 4 bases, and 6 bases lay in between. The V gene's germline CDR1 is SEHNR and CDR2 FQNEAQ (reference sequence). The full variable domain, with the rest looked up from reference TRBV7-9 and TRBJ2-3, is DTGVSQNPRHKITKRGQNVTFRCDPISEHNRLYWYRQTLGQGPEFLTYFQNEAQLEKSRLLSDRFSAERPKGSFSTLEIQRTEQGDSAMYLCASNGADTQYFGPGTRLTVL.

The V gene is TRBV11-2, the J gene TRBJ1-4; no firm D call. CDR1 and CDR2 (germline): SGHAT, FQNNGV. The V end was cut by 4 bases, the J end by 0 bases, with 9 bases between. CDR3 size: 15 residues. The CDR3 spells CASSSSFTTNEKLFF. The CDR3 DNA reads as TGTGCCAGCAGCTCCTCCTTTACAACTAATGAAAAACTGTTTTTT.

The chain is built from TRBV29-1 and TRBJ2-2; 7 bases agree with TRBD2. Germline lookup yields CDR1 SQVTM and CDR2 ANQGSEA. V shed 7 bases, J shed 1 base, and the junction held 12 bases outside the gene matches. The CDR3 consists of 16 residues. CDR3 amino acids: CSASGGGSRNTGELFF. DNA of the CDR3: TGCAGCGCTTCGGGGGGTGGCAGCAGGAACACCGGGGAGCTGTTTTTT.

The chain couples TRBV7-9 to TRBJ2-1, with 10 bases fitting TRBD2. The CDR3 length is 17 residues. The germline gives CDR1 SEHNR, CDR2 FQNEAQ (reference sequence). Trimming cost V 2 bases and J 7 bases; bases outside gene matches: 11. DNA for the CDR3: TGTGCCAGCAGCTTATCGAGCGGGGGGGCCTGGATAAATGAGCAGTTCTTC. Amino acids: CASSLSSGGAWINEQFF.

For this clone: Relative to the germline gene, one junction end is altered; a read error may explain this. Here the CDR3 DNA reads TGTGCCAGCAGCCAAATCCATCCTGGCCAGACGTCCTTT. Its protein product is CASSQIHPGQTSF. The chain has TRBV14 and TRBJ1-1; D call uncertain. Germline lookup yields CDR1 SGHDN and CDR2 FVKESK. This CDR3 region has 13 residues.

This clone was counted ten times or more. The rearrangement links TRBV2 to TRBJ2-1; the D is unclear. The CDR3 is made up of 11 amino acids. From germline, CDR1 is SNHLY and CDR2 FYNNEI. The V end lost 6 bases, the J end lost 10 bases, and 10 bases lay between the germline ends. CDR3: CASRLEREQFF. CDR3 bases: TGTGCCAGCAGACTGGAACGGGAGCAGTTCTTC.

The table lists this clone with a few counts. The chain is built from TRBV7-8 and TRBJ2-1; TRBD2 is a possible D gene (5 bases). Germline values: CDR1 SGHVS, CDR2 FQNEAQ. There are 15 residues in the CDR3. The germline V and J ends were trimmed by 0 bases and 6 bases, with 12 bases remaining between them. For the CDR3, the DNA is TGTGCCAGCAGCTTAGCAGAGGGCCTCCCCAATGAGCAGTTCTTC. It yields the protein CASSLAEGLPNEQFF.

J is TRBJ2-1 and V is TRBV4-3; possibly TRBD1 or TRBD2 for D (6 bases each). The V and J ends lost 5 bases and 2 bases respectively, with 16 bases between them. This CDR3 comprises 16 residues. The germline V gene has CDR1 LGHNA and CDR2 YSLEER. The CDR3 here is CASSRLGGLTYNEQFF. The CDR3 DNA reads as TGCGCCAGCAGCAGACTAGGGGGTTTAACCTACAATGAGCAGTTCTTC.

The CDR3 sequence: CASSYEGNGEKLFF. CDR3 nucleotides: TGTGCCAGCAGTTACGAGGGGAATGGTGAAAAACTGTTTTTT. The chain uses TRBV6-5 and TRBJ1-4, with D possibly matching TRBD1 (5 bases). The CDR3 is 14 residues long. Trimming pared 2 bases from V and 7 bases from J, leaving 11 bases between. The germline gives CDR1 MNHEY, CDR2 SVGAGI.

CDR3: CAISEDSYGYTF. Here the CDR3 DNA reads TGTGCCATCAGTGAGGACAGCTATGGCTACACCTTC. The V gene is TRBV10-3, the J gene TRBJ1-2; tentatively, D is TRBD1 (5 bases). Germline CDR1 ENHRY, CDR2 SYGVKD. The CDR3 contains 12 residues. V shed 2 bases and J shed 4 bases, with 5 bases lying between them.

This chain uses TRBV30 with TRBJ2-1; 10 bases map to TRBD2. V gave up 1 base and J gave up 4 bases; unmatched junction bases: 4. Germline V gives CDR1 GTSNPN, CDR2 SVGIG (reference sequence). The CDR3 is 15 residues long. The CDR3 DNA sequence: TGTGCCTGGAGTGCTACTAGCGGGGAATACAATGAGCAGTTCTTC. Translation: CAWSATSGEYNEQFF.

The CDR3 reads CASSRQGGYEQYF. The CDR3 DNA sequence: TGTGCCAGCAGTAGACAGGGGGGCTACGAGCAGTACTTC. The chain carries TRBV5-6 and TRBJ2-7; 9 positions agree with TRBD1. This CDR3 spans 13 amino acids. CDR1 and CDR2 (germline): SGHDT, YYEEEE. After removal of 5 bases from V and 3 bases from J, the junction contained 3 bases not matched to a gene.